This T cell receptor beta chain is drawn from a study of vaccination effects on CD4 cells after COVID-19. Sequencing was preceded by expansion of antigen-specific CD4+ T cells with viral peptide pools in the ViraFEST assay. When roughly eleven days of culture had elapsed, CD4+ T cells were isolated. In the vaccine recipients, nucleocapsid antibodies were negative and there was no prior SARS-CoV-2 infection. TCRdb's copy holds only in-frame clones and misses some; the assay was immunoSEQ multiplex PCR. Found here are about 38,000 clones, around 70% of them singletons; the top ten hold 20% to 25%. A word on this clone: Its specificity is unknown.

Trimming took off 6 bases at V and 1 base at J, with 21 bases between the two ends. From germline, CDR1 is SQVTM and CDR2 ANQGSEA. The CDR3 consists of 16 residues. The origin of this receptor is a human donor who received a COVID-19 vaccine. The chain employs TRBV29-1 and TRBJ2-5; no firm D call. The specimen comprised CD4+ T cells from PBMCs cultured with SARS-CoV-2 spike peptides, sampled before COVID-19 vaccination. The CDR3 DNA reads TGCAGCGTCTACCCCACTCGGGCAGGTACCCAAGAGACCCAGTACTTC. Translation: CSVYPTRAGTQETQYF.